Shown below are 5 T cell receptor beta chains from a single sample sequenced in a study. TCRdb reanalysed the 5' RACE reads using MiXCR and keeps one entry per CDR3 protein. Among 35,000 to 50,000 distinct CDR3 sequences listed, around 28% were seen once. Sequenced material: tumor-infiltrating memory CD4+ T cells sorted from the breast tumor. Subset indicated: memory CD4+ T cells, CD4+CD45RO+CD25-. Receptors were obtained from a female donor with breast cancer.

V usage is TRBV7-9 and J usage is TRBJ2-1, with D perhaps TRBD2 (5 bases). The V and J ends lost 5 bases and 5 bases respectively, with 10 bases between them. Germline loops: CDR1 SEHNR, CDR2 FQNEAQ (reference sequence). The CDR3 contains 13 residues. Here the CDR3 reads CASSPIANNEQFF. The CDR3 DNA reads TGTGCCAGCAGCCCCATAGCGAACAATGAGCAGTTCTTC. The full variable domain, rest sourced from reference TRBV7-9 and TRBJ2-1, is DTGVSQNPRHKITKRGQNVTFRCDPISEHNRLYWYRQTLGQGPEFLTYFQNEAQLEKSRLLSDRFSAERPKGSFSTLEIQRTEQGDSAMYLCASSPIANNEQFFGPGTRLTVL.

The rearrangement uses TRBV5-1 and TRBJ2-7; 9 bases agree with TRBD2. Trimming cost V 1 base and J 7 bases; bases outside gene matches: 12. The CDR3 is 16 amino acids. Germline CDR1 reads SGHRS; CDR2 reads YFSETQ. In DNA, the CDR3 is TGCGCCAGCAGCTTGTCCGGTAGCGGGGGATCTAGGGAGCAGTACTTC. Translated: CASSLSGSGGSREQYF. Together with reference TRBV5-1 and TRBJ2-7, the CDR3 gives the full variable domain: KAGVTQTPRYLIKTRGQQVTLSCSPISGHRSVSWYQQTPGQGLQFLFEYFSETQRNKGNFPGRFSGRQFSNSRSEMNVSTLELGDSALYLCASSLSGSGGSREQYFGPGTRLTVT.

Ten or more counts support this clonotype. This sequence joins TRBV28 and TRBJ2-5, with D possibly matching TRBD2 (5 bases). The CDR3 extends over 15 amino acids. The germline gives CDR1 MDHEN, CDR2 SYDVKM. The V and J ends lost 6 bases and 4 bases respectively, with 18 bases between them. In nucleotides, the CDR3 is TGTGCCAGCAGCCGCAAGGCCGGGGATCGAGAGACCCAGTACTTC. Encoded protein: CASSRKAGDRETQYF.

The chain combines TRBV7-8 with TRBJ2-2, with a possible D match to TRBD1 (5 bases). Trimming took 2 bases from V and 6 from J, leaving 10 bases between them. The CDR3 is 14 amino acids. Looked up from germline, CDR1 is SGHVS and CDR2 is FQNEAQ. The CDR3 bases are TGTGCCAGCAGCTTAAACAGGAGAGCCGGGGAGCTGTTTTTT. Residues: CASSLNRRAGELFF.

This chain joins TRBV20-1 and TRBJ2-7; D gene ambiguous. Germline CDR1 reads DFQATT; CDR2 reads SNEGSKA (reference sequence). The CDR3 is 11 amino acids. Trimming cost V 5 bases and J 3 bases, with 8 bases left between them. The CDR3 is CSAPRSYEQYF. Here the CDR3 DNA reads TGCAGTGCTCCCAGGAGCTACGAGCAGTACTTC.